This T cell receptor (beta chain) appears in the sequencing data of a study of shared clonotypes between healthy human individuals. Study in general: The cohort had two women and a few men, ages 18 to 49. General observations from the study: Clonotype sharing among donors was thought likely to change with sequencing depth. Naive CD4 clonotype sharing across several donors was 4% to 5.5%.

A word on this clone: The antigen remains unidentified.

All the donors were Caucasian adults who lived in Nashville, Tennessee. The CDR3 length is 12 residues. Germline-derived CDR1 and CDR2 are SGHTA and FQGNSA. The germline V and J ends were trimmed by 5 bases and 6 bases, with 9 bases remaining between them. The data were produced by immunoSEQ multiplex PCR, yet TCRdb's version contains in-frame clones alone and is incomplete. The data contain 850,000 to 1,200,000 clones, about 80% of them singletons. This sequence joins TRBV7-2 and TRBJ2-3; D is undetermined. Material: memory CD4+ T cells sorted from blood. Documented subset: CD45RA-negative fraction. The sequence was obtained from a man younger than 35 in good health. CDR3 in DNA: TGTGCCAGCAGCCCCCCGGCGGATACGCAGTATTTT. It yields the protein CASSPPADTQYF. The full variable domain, completed using reference TRBV7-2 and TRBJ2-3, is GAGVSQSPSNKVTEKGKDVELRCDPISGHTALYWYRQSLGQGLEFLIYFQGNSAPDKSGLPSDRFSAERTGGSVSTLTIQRTQQEDSAVYLCASSPPADTQYFGPGTRLTVL.